This T cell receptor (beta chain) appears in the sequencing data of a study of blood T cell repertoires in COVID-19. TCRdb's table, derived via immunoSEQ multiplex PCR, lists solely in-frame clones and lacks some. The sample consists of about 220,000 clones, approximately 90% of them appearing once. Looked up from germline, CDR1 is LNHDA and CDR2 is SQIVND (reference sequence). J lost 8 bases, V lost 8 bases, and 10 bases had no gene match. The CDR3 runs 15 residues. The genes are TRBV19 and TRBJ1-4; 11 bases align to TRBD1. The receptor was derived from a man aged 30 to 39 who had recovered from COVID-19. Sequencing was done on a sample of peripheral blood. CDR3 residues: CASSPRGQGGEKLFF. The DNA for the CDR3 is TGTGCCAGTTCCCCGAGGGGACAGGGGGGGGAAAAACTGTTTTTT.